The clone carrying this T cell receptor beta chain was observed a few times. This sample is drawn from a study of blood T cells in healthy people across ages. The V end was cut by 5 bases, the J end by 14 bases, with 20 bases between. Germline V gene sequence: CDR1 SGHAT, CDR2 FQNNGV. The CDR3 sequence is 13 residues long. The authors ran a second PCR of 7 to 11 cycles using a sample-barcoded 5' primer and a J-beta primer mix. TCRdb reprocessed the 5' RACE reads via MiXCR and lists one record per CDR3 protein. This table holds roughly 720,000 distinct CDR3 sequences, about 55% found once. This TCR was sampled from an elderly man in good health. Sequenced: blood. This rearrangement joins TRBV11-2 to TRBJ2-3, with D possibly TRBD1 on 5 matching bases. CDR3 in amino acids: CASSATGPRYAYF. For the CDR3, the DNA is TGTGCCAGCAGCGCCACAGGCCCCAGATACGCGTATTTT.